This entry concerns a single TCR beta chain. Its target is unknown. Being one base from a much bigger clone, this may be a read error. The CDR3 length is 11 residues. With 4 bases removed from V and 2 bases from J, the gap between germline ends came to 5 bases. The V gene's germline CDR1 is SQVTM and CDR2 ANQGSEA. This sample is drawn from a study of CD8 T cells in ankylosing spondylitis. The study's findings and limits: As reported, disease-linked clones showed significant enrichment in matched ankylosing spondylitis synovial fluid. A motif of 7 to 9 highly homologous TCR beta variants was seen as apparently characteristic of ankylosing spondylitis blood. Those disease-linked clones were CD8+; they were also relatively rare in peripheral blood.

TCR beta libraries were made by quantitative 5'-RACE with molecular barcodes. One entry per CDR3 protein results from TCRdb running MiXCR on the 5' RACE reads. The sample records more than 650,000 distinct CDR3 sequences, about an eighth being singletons. The V gene is TRBV29-1, the J gene TRBJ2-5; D not resolved. The specimen sequenced was blood, either unsorted or a sorted T cell fraction (not recorded which). This TCR was sampled from a male donor with ankylosing spondylitis. CDR3 sequence (DNA): TGCAGCGTTGGAATTCAAGAGACCCAGTACTTC. Protein: CSVGIQETQYF. Complete variable domain (other parts from reference TRBV29-1 and TRBJ2-5): SAVISQKPSRDICQRGTSLTIQCQVDSQVTMMFWYRQQPGQSLTLIATANQGSEATYESGFVIDKFPISRPNLTFSTLTVSNMSPEDSSIYLCSVGIQETQYFGPGTRLLVL.